The 11 T cell receptor beta chains below were found in one sample sequenced in a study of T-cell reconstitution after alpha-beta-depleted transplantation in children. TCRbeta library construction was performed incorporating unique molecular identifiers. TCRdb processed the PCR reads anew with MiXCR; each CDR3 protein has one entry. Of 70,000 or so distinct CDR3 sequences in the sample, around 9.9% are singletons; the top ten hold roughly 13%. The sample was PBMCs, taken before TCRalphabeta/CD19-depleted stem cell transplant. The source of these receptors is a boy aged 5-17 years with acute myeloid leukemia, due to receive a stem cell transplant.

J is TRBJ2-7 and V is TRBV12-3 or TRBV12-4; no firm D call. The CDR3 consists of 14 residues. Trimming removed 6 bases from V and 0 bases from J, with 12 bases in between. In DNA, the CDR3 is TGTGCCAGCAGCTTCCTATCTAGCTCCTACGAGCAGTACTTC. Encoded protein: CASSFLSSSYEQYF.

The table lists this clonotype with many counts. This rearrangement joins TRBV11-2 to TRBJ2-5; unclear D gene. The CDR3 length is 12 residues. Germline V CDR1 and CDR2: SGHAT, FQNNGV. The V and J ends lost 1 base and 5 bases respectively, with 5 bases between them. CDR3 protein: CASSLAWETQYF. CDR3 DNA: TGTGCCAGCAGCTTAGCTTGGGAGACCCAGTACTTC.

This clonotype has only a few counts. The chain uses TRBV20-1 and TRBJ1-2; D is possibly TRBD1 (5 bases). Germline V lookup: CDR1 DFQATT, CDR2 SNEGSKA (reference sequence). The V and J ends lost 3 bases and 8 bases respectively, with 13 bases between them. The CDR3 consists of 12 residues. DNA for the CDR3: TGCAGTGCTAGGGGACTGGACACCGGCTACACCTTC. It specifies CSARGLDTGYTF.

This clonotype was counted many times. J is TRBJ2-4 and V is TRBV20-1; D uncertain. CDR3 length equals 14 residues. The germline V gene has CDR1 DFQATT and CDR2 SNEGSKA (reference sequence). V was pared by 5 bases and J by 0 bases, with 11 bases between. CDR3 residues: CSAPIRLAKNIQYF. In DNA form, the CDR3 reads TGCAGTGCTCCGATCAGACTAGCCAAAAACATTCAGTACTTC.

This clonotype appeared many times. V and J are TRBV15 and TRBJ1-1; 7 bases map to TRBD1. The CDR3 runs 14 residues. V was clipped by 9 bases and J by 5 bases; unmatched bases: 12. Germline V gene sequence: CDR1 LNHNV, CDR2 YYDKDF (reference sequence). The CDR3 nucleotides are TGTGCCACTTCAACAGGGGCAAGGGGGACTGAAGCTTTCTTT. It is translated as CATSTGARGTEAFF.

The sample holds many counts of this clonotype. The chain is built from TRBV28 and TRBJ1-1; D might be TRBD1 (5 bases). V was cut by 7 bases and J by 2 bases, with 14 bases left in between. CDR1 is MDHEN, CDR2 SYDVKM, per germline. CDR3 size: 14 residues. The CDR3 nucleotides are TGTGCCAGCACCTTTTCCGGGACCAACACTGAAGCTTTCTTT. This sequence encodes CASTFSGTNTEAFF.

This chain uses TRBV7-3 with TRBJ2-1, with D maybe TRBD2 (6 bases). V lost 0 bases and J lost 7, with 22 bases in between. The CDR3 sequence is 18 residues long. Germline CDR1 reads SGHTA; CDR2 reads FQGTGA. The CDR3 spells CASSLTLSVPSVGNEQFF. CDR3 DNA sequence: TGTGCCAGCAGCTTAACGTTGTCGGTGCCTAGCGTTGGAAATGAGCAGTTCTTC. Full variable domain (remainder filled in from reference TRBV7-3 and TRBJ2-1): GAGVSQTPSNKVTEKGKYVELRCDPISGHTALYWYRQSLGQGPEFLIYFQGTGAADDSGLPNDRFFAVRPEGSVSTLKIQRTERGDSAVYLCASSLTLSVPSVGNEQFFGPGTRLTVL.

In its sample, this clonotype was seen many times. J is TRBJ2-7 and V is TRBV29-1; 8 bases map to TRBD1. CDR3 length: 13 residues. Germline values: CDR1 SQVTM, CDR2 ANQGSEA. V was clipped by 4 bases and J by 3 bases; unmatched bases: 5. CDR3 sequence (DNA): TGCAGCGTTGGGGCAGGGGGCAACTACGAGCAGTACTTC. Amino acid sequence: CSVGAGGNYEQYF.

This clonotype was detected ten times or more. The chain joins TRBV7-2 to TRBJ2-5, with D perhaps matching TRBD1 (5 bases). This CDR3 is 15 amino acids long. V was pared by 1 base and J by 1 base, with 10 bases between. The germline V gene has CDR1 SGHTA and CDR2 FQGNSA. This CDR3 is CASSLGQRTQETQYF. The DNA of the CDR3 is TGTGCCAGCAGCTTAGGACAGAGGACCCAAGAGACCCAGTACTTC.

This clonotype was recorded at least ten times. CDR3 loop: CASSLPNRVSSGETQYF. CDR3 in DNA: TGTGCCAGCAGTTTACCGAATCGGGTTTCTAGCGGGGAGACCCAGTACTTC. The J gene is TRBJ2-5, the V gene TRBV12-3 or TRBV12-4; 8 nucleotides line up with TRBD2. The CDR3 runs to 17 residues. V lost 2 bases, J lost 5 bases, and 13 bases stayed unmatched.

Many counts were recorded for this clonotype. The genes are TRBV27 and TRBJ2-7, with 8 bases lining up with TRBD2. The CDR3 consists of 12 residues. Unmatched junction bases numbered 9, after V lost 8 bases and J lost 9 bases. Germline V gene lookup returns CDR1 MNHEY and CDR2 SMNVEV (reference sequence). The CDR3 nucleotides are TGTGCCAGCGGGACTAGTGCCCTGGGGCAGTACTTC. It translates to CASGTSALGQYF.